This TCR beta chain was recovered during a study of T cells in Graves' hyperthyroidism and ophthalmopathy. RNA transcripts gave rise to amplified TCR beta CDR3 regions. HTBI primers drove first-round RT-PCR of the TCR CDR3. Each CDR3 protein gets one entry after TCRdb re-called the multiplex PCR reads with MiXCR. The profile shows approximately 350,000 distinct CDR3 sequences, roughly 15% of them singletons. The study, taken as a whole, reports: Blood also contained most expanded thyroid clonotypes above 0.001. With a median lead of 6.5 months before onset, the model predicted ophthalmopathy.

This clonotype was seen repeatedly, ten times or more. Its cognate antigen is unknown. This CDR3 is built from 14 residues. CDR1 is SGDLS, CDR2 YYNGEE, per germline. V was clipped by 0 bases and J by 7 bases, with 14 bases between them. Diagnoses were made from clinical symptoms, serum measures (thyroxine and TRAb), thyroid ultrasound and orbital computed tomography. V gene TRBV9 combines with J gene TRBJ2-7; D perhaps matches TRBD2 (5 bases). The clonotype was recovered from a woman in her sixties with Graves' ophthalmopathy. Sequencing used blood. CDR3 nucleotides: TGTGCCAGCAGCGTAGGGACGGAGGCCTTGGAGCAGTACTTC. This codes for CASSVGTEALEQYF.